The clone carrying this TCR beta chain is a singleton in its sample. The data are from a study of blood T cell repertoires in COVID-19. Study context: The analysed material was cDNA or gDNA that came from T cells, B-cell-depleted T cells, or PBMCs.

V gave up 1 base and J gave up 3 bases; unmatched junction bases: 7. Per germline, CDR1 MGHRA and CDR2 YSYEKL. The CDR3 is made up of 17 amino acids. Generated by immunoSEQ multiplex PCR, the TCRdb table keeps only in-frame clones and is missing some. There are a few hundred thousand clones in the sample; 90% occur only once, and 1.2% lies in the top ten. Sequences were obtained from PBMCs or T cells enriched from blood (not recorded which). The genes are TRBV4-1 and TRBJ2-1; 9 nucleotides align to TRBD2. The sequence was collected from a man in his thirties or forties who had recovered from COVID-19. CDR3 region: CASSQGAGGAGYNEQFF. DNA for the CDR3: TGCGCCAGCAGCCAAGGTGCGGGGGGGGCAGGCTACAATGAGCAGTTCTTC.